This T cell receptor beta chain was documented in a study of blood T cells in healthy people across ages. In this sample, this clonotype turned up a few times. Primed by a sample-barcoded 5' primer and a J-beta primer mix, a second PCR proceeded for 7 to 11 cycles. Every sample gave at least 3 million paired-end reads containing CDR3. Using its own MiXCR run on the 5' RACE reads, TCRdb lists one record per CDR3 protein. The sample yields fewer than 800,000 distinct CDR3 sequences, 20% to 25% seen once. Germline CDR1 SGHAT, CDR2 FQNNGV. CDR3 length: 14 residues. This sample was shared with a second study, whose subject was T cells of mothers and their children.

This sequence originates from a boy younger than 18 in good health. The material sequenced was blood. V usage is TRBV11-2 and J usage is TRBJ2-5; 10 bases are a match to TRBD2. The closer fit of TRBJ2-1 to the DNA end suggests the J call may be wrong. Written as DNA, the CDR3 is TGTGCCAGCAGCTCCCGACTAGCGGGCAATGAGCAGTTCTTC. This codes for CASSSRLAGNEQFF.